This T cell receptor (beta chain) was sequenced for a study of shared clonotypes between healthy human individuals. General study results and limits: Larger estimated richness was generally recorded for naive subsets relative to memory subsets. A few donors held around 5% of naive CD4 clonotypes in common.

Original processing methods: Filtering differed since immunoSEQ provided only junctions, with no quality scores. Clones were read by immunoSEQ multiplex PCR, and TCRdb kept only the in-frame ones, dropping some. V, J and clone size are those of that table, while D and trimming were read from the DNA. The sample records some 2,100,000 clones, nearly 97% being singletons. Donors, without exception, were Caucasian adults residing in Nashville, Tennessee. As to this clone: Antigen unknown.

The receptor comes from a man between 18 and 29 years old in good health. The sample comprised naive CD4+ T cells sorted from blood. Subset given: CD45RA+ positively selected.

CDR3 sequence (DNA): TGTGCCAGCAGCCCCCGACGGGACCTGCAAGAGACCCAGTACTTC. It encodes CASSPRRDLQETQYF. This chain connects TRBV14 to TRBJ2-5; D may match TRBD1 or TRBD2 (5 bases each). The CDR3 sequence is 15 residues long. Germline CDR1 and CDR2: SGHDN and FVKESK. Trimming took off 4 bases at V and 2 bases at J, with 14 bases between the two ends.